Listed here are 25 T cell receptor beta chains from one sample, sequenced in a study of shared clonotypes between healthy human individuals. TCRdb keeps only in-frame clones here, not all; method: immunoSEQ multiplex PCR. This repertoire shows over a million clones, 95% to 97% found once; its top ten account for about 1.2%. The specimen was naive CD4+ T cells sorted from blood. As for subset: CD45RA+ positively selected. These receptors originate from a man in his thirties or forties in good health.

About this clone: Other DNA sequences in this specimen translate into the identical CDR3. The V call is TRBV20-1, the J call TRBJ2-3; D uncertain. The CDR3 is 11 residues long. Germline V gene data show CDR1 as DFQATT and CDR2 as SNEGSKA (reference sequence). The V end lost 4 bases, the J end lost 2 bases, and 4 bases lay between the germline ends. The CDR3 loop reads CSATYTDTQYF. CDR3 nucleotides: TGCAGTGCTACATACACAGATACGCAGTATTTT.

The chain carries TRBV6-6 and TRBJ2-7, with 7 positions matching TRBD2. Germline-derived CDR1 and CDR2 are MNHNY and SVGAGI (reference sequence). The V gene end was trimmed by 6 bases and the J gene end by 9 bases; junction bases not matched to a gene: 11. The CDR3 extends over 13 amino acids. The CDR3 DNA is TGTGCCAGCAGGTCGGACTGGGGGGGTGGGCAGTACTTC. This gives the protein CASRSDWGGGQYF.

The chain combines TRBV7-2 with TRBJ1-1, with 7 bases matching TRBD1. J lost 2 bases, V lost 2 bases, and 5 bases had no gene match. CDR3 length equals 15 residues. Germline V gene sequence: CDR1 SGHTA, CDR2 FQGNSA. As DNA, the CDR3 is TGTGCCAGCAGCTTACTCGGACAGGCCAACACTGAAGCTTTCTTT. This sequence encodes CASSLLGQANTEAFF.

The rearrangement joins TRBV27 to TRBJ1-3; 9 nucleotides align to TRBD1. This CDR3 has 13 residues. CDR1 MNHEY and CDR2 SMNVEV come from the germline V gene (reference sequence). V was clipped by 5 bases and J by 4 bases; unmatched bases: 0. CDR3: CASSGTGGNTIYF. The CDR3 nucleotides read TGTGCCAGCAGTGGGACAGGGGGAAACACCATATATTTT.

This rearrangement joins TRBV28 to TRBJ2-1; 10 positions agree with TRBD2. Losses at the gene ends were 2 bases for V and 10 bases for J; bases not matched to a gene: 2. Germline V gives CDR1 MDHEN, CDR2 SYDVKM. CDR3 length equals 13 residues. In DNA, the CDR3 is TGTGCCAGCAGTTTACTAGCGGGAGCCGAGCAGTTCTTC. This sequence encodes CASSLLAGAEQFF.

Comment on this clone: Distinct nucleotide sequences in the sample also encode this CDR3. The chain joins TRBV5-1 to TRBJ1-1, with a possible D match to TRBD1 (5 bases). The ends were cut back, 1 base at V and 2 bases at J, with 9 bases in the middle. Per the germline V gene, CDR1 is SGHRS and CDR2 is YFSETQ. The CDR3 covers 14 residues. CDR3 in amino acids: CASSLSRVNTEAFF. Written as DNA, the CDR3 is TGCGCCAGCAGCTTGTCCAGGGTAAACACTGAAGCTTTCTTT.

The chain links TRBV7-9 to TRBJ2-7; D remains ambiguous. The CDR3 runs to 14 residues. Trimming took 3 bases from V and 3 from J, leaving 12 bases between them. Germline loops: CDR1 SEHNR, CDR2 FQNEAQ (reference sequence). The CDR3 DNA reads TGTGCCAGCAGCTTCCTCGGTGATGTCTACGAGCAGTACTTC. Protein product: CASSFLGDVYEQYF.

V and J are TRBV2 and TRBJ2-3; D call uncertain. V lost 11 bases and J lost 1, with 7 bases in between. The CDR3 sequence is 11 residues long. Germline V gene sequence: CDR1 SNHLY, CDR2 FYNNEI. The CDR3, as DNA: TGTGCCGTTACAGGCACAGATACGCAGTATTTT. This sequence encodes CAVTGTDTQYF.

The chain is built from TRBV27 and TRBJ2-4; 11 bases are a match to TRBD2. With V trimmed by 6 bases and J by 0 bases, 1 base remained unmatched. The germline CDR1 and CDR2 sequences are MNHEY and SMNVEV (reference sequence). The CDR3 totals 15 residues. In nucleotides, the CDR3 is TGTGCCAGCAGGGGACTAGCGGTAGCCAAAAACATTCAGTACTTC. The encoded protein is CASRGLAVAKNIQYF.

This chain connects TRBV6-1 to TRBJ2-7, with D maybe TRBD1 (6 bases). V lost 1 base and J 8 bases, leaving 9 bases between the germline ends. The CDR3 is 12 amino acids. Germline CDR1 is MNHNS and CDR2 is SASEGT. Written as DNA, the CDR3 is TGTGCCAGCAGTGAAGACAGGGTGAAGCAGTACTTC. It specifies CASSEDRVKQYF.

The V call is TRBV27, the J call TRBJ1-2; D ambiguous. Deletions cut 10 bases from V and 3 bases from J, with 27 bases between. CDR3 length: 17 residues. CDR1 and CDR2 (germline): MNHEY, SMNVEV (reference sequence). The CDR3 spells CATRRTETTQRDYGYTF. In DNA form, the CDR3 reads TGTGCCACAAGAAGGACCGAGACAACCCAACGGGACTATGGCTACACCTTC.

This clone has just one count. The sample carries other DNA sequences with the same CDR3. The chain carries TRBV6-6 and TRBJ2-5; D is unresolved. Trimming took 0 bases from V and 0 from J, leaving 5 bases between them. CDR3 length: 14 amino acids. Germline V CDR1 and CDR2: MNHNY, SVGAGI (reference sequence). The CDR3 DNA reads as TGTGCCAGCAGTTACTCAGGCAACCAAGAGACCCAGTACTTC. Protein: CASSYSGNQETQYF.

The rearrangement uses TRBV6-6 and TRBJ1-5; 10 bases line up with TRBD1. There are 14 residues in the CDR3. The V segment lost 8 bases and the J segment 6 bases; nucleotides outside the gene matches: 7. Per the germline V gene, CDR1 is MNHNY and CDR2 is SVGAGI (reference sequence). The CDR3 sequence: CASGDRGRVQPQHF. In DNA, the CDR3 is TGTGCCAGCGGAGACAGGGGGCGCGTTCAGCCCCAGCATTTT.

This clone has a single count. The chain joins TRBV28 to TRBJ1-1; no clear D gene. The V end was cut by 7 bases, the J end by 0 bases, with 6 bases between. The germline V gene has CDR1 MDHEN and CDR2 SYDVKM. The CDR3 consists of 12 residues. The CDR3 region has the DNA TGTGCCAGCATGGGAATGAACACTGAAGCTTTCTTT. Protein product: CASMGMNTEAFF.

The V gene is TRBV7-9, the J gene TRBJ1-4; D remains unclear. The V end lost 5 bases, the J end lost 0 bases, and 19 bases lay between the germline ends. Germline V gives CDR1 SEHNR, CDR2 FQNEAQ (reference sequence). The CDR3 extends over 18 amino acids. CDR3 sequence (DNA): TGTGCCAGCAGCGAAGGCAGGTCTTCCGGGGCAACTAATGAAAAACTGTTTTTT. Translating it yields CASSEGRSSGATNEKLFF.

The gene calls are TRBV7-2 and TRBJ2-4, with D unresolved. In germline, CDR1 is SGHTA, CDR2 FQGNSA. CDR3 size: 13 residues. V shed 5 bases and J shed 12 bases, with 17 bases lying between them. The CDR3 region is CASSPNSDSPQYF. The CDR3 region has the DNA TGTGCCAGCAGCCCTAATTCAGATAGCCCTCAGTACTTC.

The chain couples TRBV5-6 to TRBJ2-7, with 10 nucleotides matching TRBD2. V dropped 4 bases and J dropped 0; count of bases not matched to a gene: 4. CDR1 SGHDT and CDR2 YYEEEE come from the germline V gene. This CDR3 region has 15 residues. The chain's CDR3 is CASSPASGSSYEQYF. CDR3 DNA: TGTGCCAGCAGCCCCGCTAGCGGGAGCTCCTACGAGCAGTACTTC.

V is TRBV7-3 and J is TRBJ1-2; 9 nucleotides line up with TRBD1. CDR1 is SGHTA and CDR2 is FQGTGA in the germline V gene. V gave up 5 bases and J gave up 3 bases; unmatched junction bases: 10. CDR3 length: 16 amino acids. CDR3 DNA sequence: TGTGCCAGCAGCCCACCCCCGGGACAGGGAGACTATGGCTACACCTTC. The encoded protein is CASSPPPGQGDYGYTF.

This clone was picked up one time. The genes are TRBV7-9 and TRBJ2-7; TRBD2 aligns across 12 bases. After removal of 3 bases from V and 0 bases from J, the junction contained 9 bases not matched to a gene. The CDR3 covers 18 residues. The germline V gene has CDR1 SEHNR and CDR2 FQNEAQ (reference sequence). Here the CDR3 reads CASSFVPRLAGVSYEQYF. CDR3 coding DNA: TGTGCCAGCAGCTTTGTACCCCGACTAGCGGGAGTCTCCTACGAGCAGTACTTC. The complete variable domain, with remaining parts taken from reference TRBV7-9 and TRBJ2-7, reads DTGVSQNPRHKITKRGQNVTFRCDPISEHNRLYWYRQTLGQGPEFLTYFQNEAQLEKSRLLSDRFSAERPKGSFSTLEIQRTEQGDSAMYLCASSFVPRLAGVSYEQYFGPGTRLTVT.

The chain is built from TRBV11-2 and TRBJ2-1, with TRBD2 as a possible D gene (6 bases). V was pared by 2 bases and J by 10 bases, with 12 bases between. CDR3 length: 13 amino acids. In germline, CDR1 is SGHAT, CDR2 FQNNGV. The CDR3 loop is CASSLQLGGEQFF. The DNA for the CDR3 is TGTGCCAGCAGCTTACAACTGGGGGGAGAGCAGTTCTTC. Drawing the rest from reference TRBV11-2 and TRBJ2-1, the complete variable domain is EAGVAQSPRYKIIEKRQSVAFWCNPISGHATLYWYQQILGQGPKLLIQFQNNGVVDDSQLPKDRFSAERLKGVDSTLKIQPAKLEDSAVYLCASSLQLGGEQFFGPGTRLTVL.

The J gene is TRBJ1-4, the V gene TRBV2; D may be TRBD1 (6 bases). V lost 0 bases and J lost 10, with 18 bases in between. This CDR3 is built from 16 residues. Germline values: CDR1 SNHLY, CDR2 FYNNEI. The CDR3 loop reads CASSEAGGRVMGKLFF. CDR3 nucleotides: TGTGCCAGCAGTGAAGCTGGGGGCAGGGTAATGGGAAAACTGTTTTTT. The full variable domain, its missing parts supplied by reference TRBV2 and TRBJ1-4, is EPEVTQTPSHQVTQMGQEVILRCVPISNHLYFYWYRQILGQKVEFLVSFYNNEISEKSEIFDDQFSVERPDGSNFTLKIRSTKLEDSAMYFCASSEAGGRVMGKLFFGSGTQLSVL.

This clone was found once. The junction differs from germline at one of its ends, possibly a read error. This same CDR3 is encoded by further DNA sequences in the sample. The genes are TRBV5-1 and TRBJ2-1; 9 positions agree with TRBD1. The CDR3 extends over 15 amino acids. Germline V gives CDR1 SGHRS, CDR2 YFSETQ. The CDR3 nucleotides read TGCGCCAGTAGCTTGGGGACAGGGACCTACAATGAGCAGTTCTTC. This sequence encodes CASSLGTGTYNEQFF.

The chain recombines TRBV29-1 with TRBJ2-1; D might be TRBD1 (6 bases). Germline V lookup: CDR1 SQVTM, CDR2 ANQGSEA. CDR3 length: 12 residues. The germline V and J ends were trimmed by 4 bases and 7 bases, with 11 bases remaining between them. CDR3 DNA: TGCAGCGTTGCAGAACAGGGAAATGAGCAGTTCTTC. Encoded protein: CSVAEQGNEQFF.

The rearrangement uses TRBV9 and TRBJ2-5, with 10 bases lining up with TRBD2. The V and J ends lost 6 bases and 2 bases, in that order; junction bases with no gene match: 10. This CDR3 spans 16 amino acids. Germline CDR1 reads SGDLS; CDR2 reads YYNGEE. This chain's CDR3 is CASNDVASGGQETQYF. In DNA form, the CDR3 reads TGTGCCAGCAACGACGTTGCTAGCGGGGGACAAGAGACCCAGTACTTC.

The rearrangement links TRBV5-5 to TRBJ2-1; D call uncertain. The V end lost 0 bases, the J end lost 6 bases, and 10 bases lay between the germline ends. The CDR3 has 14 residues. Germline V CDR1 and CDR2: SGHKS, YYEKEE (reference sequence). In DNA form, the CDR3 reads TGTGCCAGCAGCTTGGGTACACTCCTCAATGAGCAGTTCTTC. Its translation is CASSLGTLLNEQFF.